This TCR beta chain appears in the sequencing data of a study of CD8+CD57+ T cells in acquired aplastic anemia (dated by TCRdb to about 2018). Study-level background: On average, sorted CD4+ and CD8+ cells yielded 3.2 ug of extracted DNA, with a range of 0.2 to 27.4 ug. Mean read counts for healthy donor samples were approximately 10 million for CD4+ cells and about 12 million for CD8+ cells.

In the germline V gene, CDR1 corresponds to SGHRS and CDR2 to YFSETQ. The CDR3, from cysteine to phenylalanine, totals 15 residues. The only DNA kept is the CDR3, 45 bases in frame from the first base. V is clipped by 0 bases and J by 1 base, and the sequence between their germline boundaries is 8 bases long. As concerns this clonotype: The antigen it recognizes is unknown. With a much larger clone just one base away, this may be a read error.

Summary of the overall study and its limitations: Roughly 29 CD8+ CDR3 sequences were shared between patients and controls but appeared highly expressed in patients and within their immunodominant clones. Between patients and healthy controls, no significant difference in CD8+ Simpson's diversity was found (P=0.060).

In this study, sorted CD4+ and CD8+ T cells from the blood of healthy subjects and of severe aplastic anemia patients had their TCR repertoires deep-sequenced. Ficoll-Paque density gradient centrifugation was used to isolate peripheral blood mononuclear cells. CD4+ and CD8+ T cells were sorted by FACS or magnetic beads before DNA extraction. TCR beta VDJ combination and CDR3 sequence profiling used genomic DNA as the template. TCR repertoire sequencing was run on an Illumina HiSeq 2000. The study's own analysis went as follows. TRBV/TRBJ rearrangement plots, CDR3 size and DJ length profiles, and Simpson's diversity index were used to assess repertoires. The most abundant DNA sequence in the deep sequencing data was taken as the immunodominant clone. CDR3 amino acid sequences were checked for sharing between subjects and were compared against published repertoires and the VDJdb database. The public reads were reanalyzed by TCRdb: fastp trimming at Q25, MiXCR alignment, in-frame beta chains only. Rows merge per CDR3 protein into single entries with the most common DNA and genes. The V and J calls were determined by TCRdb, not by the authors. The sample profile shows about 160,000 distinct CDR3 sequences; just under 45% of them were found once. Approximately 1% of the sample is taken by the ten largest.

Sequencing used sorted CD4+, CD8+, or CD8+CD57+ T cells (not recorded which) from PBMCs. This receptor was taken from a human donor in good health. The rearrangement joined TRBV5-1 to TRBJ2-1, with the D call perhaps TRBD1 or TRBD2, each one matching 6 bases. The nucleotides read TGCGCCAGCAGCTTGGGGGGGGCGTCCTACAATGAGCAGTTCTTC. Translation gives CASSLGGASYNEQFF. The CDR3 plus the reference TRBV5-1 and TRBJ2-1 genes for the other parts give the full variable domain: KAGVTQTPRYLIKTRGQQVTLSCSPISGHRSVSWYQQTPGQGLQFLFEYFSETQRNKGNFPGRFSGRQFSNSRSEMNVSTLELGDSALYLCASSLGGASYNEQFFGPGTRLTVL.